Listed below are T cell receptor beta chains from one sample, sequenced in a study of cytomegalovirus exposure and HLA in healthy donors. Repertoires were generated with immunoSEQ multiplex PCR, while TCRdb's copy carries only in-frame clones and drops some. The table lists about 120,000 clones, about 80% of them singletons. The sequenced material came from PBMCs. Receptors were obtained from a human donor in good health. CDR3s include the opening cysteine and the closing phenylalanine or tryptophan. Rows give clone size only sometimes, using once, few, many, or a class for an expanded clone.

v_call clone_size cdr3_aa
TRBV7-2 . CASSFGRRSTTNTEAFF
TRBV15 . CATSRRTSGGGNQETQYF
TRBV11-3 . CASSLRDSSYNEQFF
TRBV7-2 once CASSPSAGGGYEQYF
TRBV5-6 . CASSLITYEQYF
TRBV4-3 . CASSQDRYNRWYEQYF
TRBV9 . CASSSRGSNYGYTF
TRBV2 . CASKGQGVSTEAFF
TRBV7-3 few CASSLLRPGYTEAFF
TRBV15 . CATSRSIGATGSTEAFF
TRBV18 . CASSPNRGDTQYF
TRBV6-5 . CATGTPPGGEQYF
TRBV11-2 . CASRRTSGGDYEQYF
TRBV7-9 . CASSPEGVSTDTQYF